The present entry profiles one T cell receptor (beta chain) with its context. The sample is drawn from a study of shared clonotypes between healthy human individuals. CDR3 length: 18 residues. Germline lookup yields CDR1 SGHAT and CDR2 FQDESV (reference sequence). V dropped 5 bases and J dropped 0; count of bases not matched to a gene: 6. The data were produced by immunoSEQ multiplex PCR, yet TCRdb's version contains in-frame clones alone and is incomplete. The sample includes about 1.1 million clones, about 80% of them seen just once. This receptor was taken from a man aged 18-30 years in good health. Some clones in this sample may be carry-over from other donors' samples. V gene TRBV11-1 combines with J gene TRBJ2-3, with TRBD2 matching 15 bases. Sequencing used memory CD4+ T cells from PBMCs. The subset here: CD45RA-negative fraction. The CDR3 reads CASSTGLAGGSSTDTQYF. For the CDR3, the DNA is TGTGCCAGCAGCACGGGACTAGCGGGAGGTTCTAGCACAGATACGCAGTATTTT.